This TCR beta chain was profiled in a study of Ad26.COV2.S vaccination and SARS-CoV-2 variants. Study-level findings and limits: Vaccine recipients showed a spike-specific TCR breadth that was higher than in placebo recipients.

Treatment defined: roughly 18 received Ad26.COV2.S at low or high dose, single or two shots; 5 received placebo; per-sample allocation not given. Sample collection was performed on day 63 after the first vaccine or placebo injection. Measured with immunoSEQ multiplex PCR; TCRdb has only the in-frame clones, and not every one. Among about 390,000 clones listed, about nine tenths were seen once. As to this clone: Its antigen is undetermined.

The receptor was derived from a person aged 18-60 years who received the Ad26.COV2.S COVID-19 vaccine or a placebo. This material consisted of peripheral blood, taken in a trial of Ad26.COV2.S vaccine versus placebo.

CDR3 sequence (DNA): TGTGCCACCAACAAAGACAGGGGCGCTGAAAAACTGTTTTTT. This translates into CATNKDRGAEKLFF. The chain recombines TRBV15 with TRBJ1-4; 8 bases fit TRBD1. J was trimmed by 7 bases and V by 7 bases; bases with no gene match: 8. CDR1 and CDR2 from the germline V gene are LNHNV and YYDKDF (reference sequence). The CDR3 totals 14 residues.